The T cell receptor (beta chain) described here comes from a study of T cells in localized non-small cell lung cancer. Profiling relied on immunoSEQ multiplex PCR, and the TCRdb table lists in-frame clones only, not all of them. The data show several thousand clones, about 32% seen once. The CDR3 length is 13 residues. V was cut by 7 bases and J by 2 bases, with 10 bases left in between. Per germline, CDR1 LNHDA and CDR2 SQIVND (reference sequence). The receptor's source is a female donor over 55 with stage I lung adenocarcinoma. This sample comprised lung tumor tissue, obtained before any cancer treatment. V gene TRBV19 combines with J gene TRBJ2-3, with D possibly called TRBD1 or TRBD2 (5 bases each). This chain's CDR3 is CASKRGNTDTQYF. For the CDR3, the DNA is TGTGCCAGTAAGAGGGGAAACACAGATACGCAGTATTTT.